What follows are 17 T cell receptor beta chains derived from one specimen sequenced in a study of CD8+CD57+ T cells in acquired aplastic anemia. Investigators profiled TCR beta VDJ and CDR3 from genomic DNA template. TCRdb passed the reads through MiXCR, listing each CDR3 protein once. The data show roughly 98,000 distinct CDR3 sequences, with less than 75% seen just once and approximately 65% held by the top ten. Patients chosen for sequencing had CD8+CD57+ cells that had expanded, as shown by flow cytometry. Sample: sorted CD4+, CD8+, or CD8+CD57+ T cells (not recorded which) from PBMCs. These receptors all come from a human donor with aplastic anemia.

This chain links TRBV20-1 with TRBJ2-2; 11 nucleotides match TRBD2. After removal of 5 bases from V and 2 bases from J, the junction contained 4 bases not matched to a gene. Germline-derived CDR1 and CDR2 are DFQATT and SNEGSKA (reference sequence). The CDR3 length is 15 residues. CDR3 sequence reads: CSAVTSGTNTGELFF. The CDR3 bases are TGCAGTGCTGTGACTAGCGGGACAAACACCGGGGAGCTGTTTTTT.

The V gene is TRBV13, the J gene TRBJ2-7, with TRBD1 matching 7 bases. Germline V gives CDR1 PRHDT, CDR2 FYEKMQ (reference sequence). The CDR3 extends over 14 amino acids. The junction had 8 bases not matched to a gene; V was cut back by 5 bases and J by 4 bases. This CDR3 is CASSPRTGIYEQYF. CDR3 DNA sequence: TGTGCCAGCAGCCCCCGGACAGGCATTTACGAGCAGTACTTC.

The CDR3 loop reads CASSFGTADTQYF. The CDR3, as DNA: TGTGCCAGCAGCTTTGGGACGGCGGATACGCAGTATTTT. The chain employs TRBV7-3 and TRBJ2-3; D may match TRBD1 or TRBD2 (5 bases each). Germline lookup yields CDR1 SGHTA and CDR2 FQGTGA. The CDR3 covers 13 residues. Trimming removed 3 bases from V and 6 bases from J, with 10 bases in between. The whole variable domain, remainder taken from reference TRBV7-3 and TRBJ2-3, is GAGVSQTPSNKVTEKGKYVELRCDPISGHTALYWYRQSLGQGPEFLIYFQGTGAADDSGLPNDRFFAVRPEGSVSTLKIQRTERGDSAVYLCASSFGTADTQYFGPGTRLTVL.

This clonotype was detected many times. The V gene is TRBV10-3, the J gene TRBJ2-1; tentative D call: TRBD1 (5 bases). The CDR3 runs to 16 residues. CDR1 is ENHRY, CDR2 SYGVKD, per germline. V was shortened by 6 bases and J by 0 bases, with 15 bases between the two germline ends. CDR3: CAIRTQQASSYNEQFF. The CDR3 region has the DNA TGTGCCATCAGAACACAACAGGCATCCTCCTACAATGAGCAGTTCTTC.

In the case of this clonotype: This may arise from a read error, as a much more abundant clone is one base away. The rearrangement uses TRBV7-6 and TRBJ2-5, with 8 bases that match TRBD1. In germline, CDR1 is SGHVS, CDR2 FNYEAQ. The CDR3 contains 14 residues. CDR3 residues: CASRKDRGEETQCF. CDR3 in DNA: TGTGCCAGCAGAAAAGACAGGGGAGAGGAGACCCAGTGCTTC.

V is TRBV24-1 and J is TRBJ1-2; perhaps TRBD1 as D (6 bases). V was cut by 4 bases and J by 7 bases, with 18 bases left in between. This CDR3 is 15 amino acids long. Germline V gene data show CDR1 as KGHDR and CDR2 as SFDVKD. The CDR3 protein is CATSDPGQSEGGYTF. DNA of the CDR3: TGTGCCACCAGTGACCCCGGACAGTCGGAGGGTGGCTACACCTTC.

This clonotype was seen only a few times. The chain employs TRBV29-1 and TRBJ2-3; D may match TRBD1 or TRBD2 (5 bases each). The CDR3 covers 14 residues. Deletions cut 5 bases from V and 2 bases from J, with 14 bases between. Per germline, CDR1 SQVTM and CDR2 ANQGSEA. This CDR3 reads CSVLPTGPTDTQYF. CDR3 DNA sequence: TGCAGCGTTCTACCCACGGGGCCCACAGATACGCAGTATTTT.

The chain employs TRBV2 and TRBJ2-7; 10 positions match TRBD2. This CDR3 region has 16 residues. Germline values: CDR1 SNHLY, CDR2 FYNNEI. The J segment lost 5 bases and the V segment lost 2 bases, leaving 9 bases of the junction unmatched. This CDR3 is CASSERGSGRFNEQYF. The CDR3 DNA is TGTGCCAGCAGTGAACGGGGTAGCGGGAGGTTCAACGAGCAGTACTTC.

This clonotype has only a few counts. The V gene is TRBV10-1, the J gene TRBJ2-3; D is undetermined. Looked up from germline, CDR1 is WNHNN and CDR2 is SYGVQD (reference sequence). This CDR3 is 12 amino acids long. Trimming left V 1 base short and J 2 bases short, with 1 base between. In DNA, the CDR3 is TGCGCCAGCAGTGAGTTCACAGATACGCAGTATTTT. Its protein is CASSEFTDTQYF.

This clonotype has just a few counts. The genes are TRBV20-1 and TRBJ2-1, with D uncertain. Germline V gene lookup returns CDR1 DFQATT and CDR2 SNEGSKA (reference sequence). Trimming took 0 bases from V and 5 from J, leaving 11 bases between them. There are 14 residues in the CDR3. The CDR3 sequence is CSARDRPTHNEQFF. For the CDR3, the DNA is TGCAGTGCTAGAGATAGACCTACTCACAATGAGCAGTTCTTC.

This chain uses TRBV24-1 with TRBJ2-7, with 7 positions matching TRBD1. J was trimmed by 6 bases and V by 9 bases; bases with no gene match: 10. The V gene's germline CDR1 is KGHDR and CDR2 SFDVKD. This CDR3 is 13 amino acids long. The DNA for the CDR3 is TGTGCCACCTTACAGGGGTTTCAGAGCGAGCAGTACTTC. Translated, it gives CATLQGFQSEQYF.

The chain combines TRBV13 with TRBJ1-6, with TRBD1 matching 8 bases. This CDR3 region has 14 residues. The J segment lost 10 bases and the V segment lost 5 bases, leaving 7 bases of the junction unmatched. From germline, CDR1 is PRHDT and CDR2 FYEKMQ (reference sequence). CDR3 residues: CASSPGQGRSPLHF. The DNA for the CDR3 is TGTGCCAGCAGCCCCGGACAGGGAAGATCACCCCTCCACTTT.

CDR3 in amino acids: CASSFRSRDRGSETQYF. The CDR3 nucleotides are TGTGCCAGCAGTTTTCGTTCCCGGGACAGGGGTTCAGAGACCCAGTACTTC. This chain joins TRBV25-1 and TRBJ2-5; 10 nucleotides match TRBD1. V trimming: 5 bases; J trimming: 4 bases; junction bases outside the gene matches: 13. The CDR3 loop spans 17 amino acids. CDR1 is MGHDK, CDR2 SYGVNS, per germline.

This rearrangement joins TRBV2 to TRBJ2-7; 9 nucleotides match TRBD1. This CDR3 is built from 14 residues. The V and J ends lost 4 bases and 4 bases, in that order; junction bases with no gene match: 5. Per the germline V gene, CDR1 is SNHLY and CDR2 is FYNNEI. The CDR3, as DNA: TGTGCCAGCAGTGCGGGACAGGGAGGTTACGAGCAGTACTTC. Translation: CASSAGQGGYEQYF.

This clonotype was counted many times. The chain couples TRBV9 to TRBJ2-7; 9 bases align to TRBD1. V lost 4 bases, J lost 2 bases, and 10 bases stayed unmatched. Germline CDR1 and CDR2: SGDLS and YYNGEE. This CDR3 contains 16 residues. The CDR3 reads CASSPRTGQGAYEQYF. The DNA for the CDR3 is TGTGCCAGCAGCCCGCGGACGGGACAGGGTGCCTACGAGCAGTACTTC. Full variable domain (outside the CDR3, taken from reference TRBV9 and TRBJ2-7): DSGVTQTPKHLITATGQRVTLRCSPRSGDLSVYWYQQSLDQGLQFLIQYYNGEERAKGNILERFSAQQFPDLHSELNLSSLELGDSALYFCASSPRTGQGAYEQYFGPGTRLTVT.

This clonotype was observed many times. This sequence joins TRBV3-1 and TRBJ2-7; the match to TRBD2 covers 7 bases. V lost 4 bases and J lost 6; bases outside the gene matches: 6. The CDR3 spans 13 residues. Germline V gene sequence: CDR1 LGHDT, CDR2 YNNKEL (reference sequence). CDR3 sequence (DNA): TGTGCCAGCAGCCCTAGCGGACCACCCGAGCAGTACTTC. Its protein product is CASSPSGPPEQYF.

This chain connects TRBV20-1 to TRBJ1-1; D might be TRBD1 (6 bases). The germline V gene encodes CDR1 DFQATT and CDR2 SNEGSKA (reference sequence). This CDR3 has 14 amino acids. Deletions cut 5 bases from V and 3 bases from J, with 16 bases between. The DNA for the CDR3 is TGCAGTGCTCCCTTGGAGGGGGGGCACACTGAAGCTTTCTTT. Protein product: CSAPLEGGHTEAFF.